A selection of T cell receptor beta chains follows, all from one sample in a study of cytomegalovirus exposure and HLA in healthy donors. Sequenced by immunoSEQ multiplex PCR; TCRdb stores in-frame clones only, minus some. The sample holds approximately 130,000 clones, roughly 80% seen once. Sequenced input: PBMCs. All receptors come from a man aged 18 to 30 in good health and CMV-seronegative. Both conserved end residues are trimmed from each CDR3.

J gene	CDR3 length	V gene	CDR3 protein
TRBJ1-1	11	TRBV5-6	ASSQGGNTEAF
.	13	TRBV4-3	ASSGQGAWAGELF
TRBJ2-2	11	TRBV25-1	ASSEGLTGELF
TRBJ2-5	16	TRBV15	ATSRDGFRGVRQETQY
TRBJ2-7	14	TRBV9	ASSPRAAGSTYEQY
TRBJ2-6	15	TRBV19	ASSIFGANSGANVLT
TRBJ1-1	12	TRBV4-1	ASSQVSGLPEAF
TRBJ2-7	14	TRBV15	ATSRDRQGAGNEQY
TRBJ1-1	14	TRBV6-1	ASSGDRGSLNTEAF
TRBJ2-2	13	TRBV5-4	ASRFGTLNTGELF
TRBJ1-1	14	TRBV5-6	ASSFGTGKMNTEAF
TRBJ2-3	11	TRBV11-2	ASSLDHTDTQY
TRBJ1-1	12	TRBV5-1	ASSLMGLNTEAF
TRBJ1-1	14	TRBV14	ASSQDWGRLNTEAF
TRBJ2-3	13	TRBV6-6	ASSSPAGATDTQY
TRBJ1-1	12	TRBV6-1	ATQVGGNRREAF
TRBJ1-1	13	TRBV11-2	ASSTIGAVPGDAF
TRBJ1-2	11	TRBV7-9	ASSRQGFVGYT
TRBJ1-1	13	TRBV27	ASSPRTGGFTEAF
.	13	TRBV6-5	ASNPIVAGTYEQY
TRBJ2-3	14	TRBV4-2	ASSQESRGPTDTQY
TRBJ1-1	11	TRBV6-5	ATRRSWNTEAF
TRBJ2-7	13	TRBV5-1	ASSLAGTGLNEQY
TRBJ2-7	9	TRBV29-1	SAASGNEQY
TRBJ1-5	12	TRBV6-5	ASSYAQGYQPQH
TRBJ1-1	13	TRBV11-2	ASSRGWGGVPEAF
TRBJ1-1	9	TRBV7-8	ASSLFSEAF
TRBJ2-5	11	TRBV4-1	ASSQVVQETQY
TRBJ2-7	11	TRBV6-5	ASMDRGAYEQY
TRBJ2-3	14	TRBV9	ASSVGLGQSTDTQY
TRBJ1-3	12	TRBV7-9	ASSLMGDRNTIY
TRBJ1-1	12	TRBV11-2	ASSLWGVNTEAF
TRBJ2-3	11	TRBV7-9	ASSRVTQDTQY
TRBJ2-7	11	TRBV7-9	ASSFQGTYEQY
TRBJ1-1	14	TRBV11-2	ASSLPGTGSNTEAF
TRBJ2-2	14	TRBV14	ASSQWGMGGTGELF
TRBJ1-5	12	TRBV6-1	ASTPTGTDQPQH
TRBJ2-3	14	TRBV9	ASSSNTLSSTDTQY
TRBJ2-7	12	TRBV6-5	ASSYPAGVGEQY
TRBJ2-3	15	TRBV9	ASSTGGGGASTDTQY
TRBJ1-1	12	TRBV18	ASSGTGGGTEAF
TRBJ1-5	12	TRBV6-5	ASSFSRGGQPQH
TRBJ2-5	13	TRBV4-3	ASSQLYDGQETQY
TRBJ2-5	12	TRBV7-2	ASRKTGGEETQY